The 21 T cell receptor beta chains listed next were all sequenced from one sample in a study of T cell clonality in common variable immunodeficiency (dated by TCRdb to about 2015). Study-wide conclusions, independent of this receptor: CVID TCRbeta sequences were reported to have fewer deletions and N-nucleotide insertions and to lack highly modified clones with 13 or more V deletions.

These receptors' antigens are unknown. The library was prepared using the immunoSEQ multiplex PCR assay. Here the immuneACCESS table is served through TCRdb, limited to in-frame sequences with V and J called. Missing clones are a known gap in these copies; in checked studies unresolved V genes cover under half, and the rest lacks a known reason. In this sample, under 20,000 clones appear, none counted once only. Jointly, the top ten make up about an eighth of the sample. Sequenced material: peripheral blood mononuclear cells. Receptors originate from a human donor with common variable immunodeficiency.

This clone was seen repeatedly, ten times or more. Sequencing ends 3 residues short of the CDR3 end; the germline J gene provides the rest. The chain carries TRBV12-3 or TRBV12-4 and TRBJ2-7, with 8 positions matching TRBD1. The CDR3 runs to 13 residues. J lost 2 bases, V lost 4 bases, and 1 base had no gene match. CDR3 sequence reads: CASSWTGTYEQYF. CDR3 DNA, as far as it was read: TGTGCCAGCAGTTGGACAGGGACCTACGAG.

Turning to this clone: A read error may produce the germline difference seen at one junction end. The read comes to an end 3 residues before the CDR3 does, leaving the germline J gene to fill in the end. The chain joins TRBV7-7 to TRBJ2-7, with TRBD2 matching over 10 bases. The germline V gene has CDR1 SSHAT and CDR2 FNYEAQ (reference sequence). The CDR3 is 15 residues long. The CDR3 DNA, read in part, is TGTGCTAGCAGCCCCGGACTAGCGGAAGCCTACGAG. This codes for CASSPGLAEAYE. The whole CDR3 region reads CASSPGLAEAYEQYF.

In its sample, this clone is medium-sized. The read comes to an end 3 residues before the CDR3 does, leaving the germline J gene to fill in the end. V gene TRBV9 combines with J gene TRBJ1-2; TRBD1 is a possible D gene (5 bases). This CDR3 contains 13 residues. Germline values: CDR1 SGDLS, CDR2 YYNGEE. The sequenced part of the CDR3 DNA is TGTGCCAGCAGCGTAGGAGACAGCGGGGGC. Protein sequence: CASSVGDSGG. The complete CDR3 sequence is CASSVGDSGGYTF.

With respect to this clone: The read falls 3 residues short of the CDR3 end, and the missing part is taken from the germline J gene. V is TRBV19 and J is TRBJ1-2; no definite D call. V was shortened by 3 bases and J by 3 bases, with 5 bases between the two germline ends. The V gene's germline CDR1 is LNHDA and CDR2 SQIVND (reference sequence). The CDR3 covers 12 residues. CDR3 bases read: TGTGCCAGTAGTATCCGGGACTATGGC. Residues: CASSIRDYG. The entire CDR3 reads CASSIRDYGYTF.

Details on this clone: Read coverage stops 3 residues before the CDR3 terminus; the germline J gene supplies the remainder. This chain connects TRBV6-2 or TRBV6-3 to TRBJ1-1; maybe TRBD1 (5 bases). The CDR3 extends over 14 amino acids. V was shortened by 2 bases and J by 4 bases, with 11 bases between the two germline ends. Germline V gives CDR1 MNHEY, CDR2 SVGEGT. The CDR3 sequence is CASSYMGQGTEAFF. CDR3 DNA (partial): TGTGCCAGCAGTTACATGGGTCAGGGCACTGAA.

This clone has only a few counts. The CDR3 end is not reached by the read, which stops 3 residues before it; the germline J gene fills it in. The rearrangement links TRBV19 to TRBJ2-5; D gene uncertain. Germline V gene sequence: CDR1 LNHDA, CDR2 SQIVND (reference sequence). The V gene lost 3 bases and the J gene lost 2 bases, with 19 bases spanning the gap. CDR3 length: 17 residues. CDR3 DNA, as far as it was read: TGTGCCAGTAGTATGAGTGGGTCGGCGGCGTTTCAAGAGACC. Protein: CASSMSGSAAFQET. The full CDR3 sequence reads CASSMSGSAAFQETQYF.

Points on this clone: The read terminates 3 residues ahead of where the CDR3 ends, so the germline J gene completes it. This chain uses TRBV11-1 with TRBJ2-7; TRBD1 might be the D (6 bases). The germline V and J ends were trimmed by 10 bases and 5 bases, with 12 bases remaining between them. The CDR3 spans 11 residues. The V gene's germline CDR1 is SGHAT and CDR2 FQDESV (reference sequence). Incomplete CDR3 DNA: TGTGCCACCCAACAGGGCCACGAG. The encoded protein is CATQQGHE. The entire CDR3 protein reads CATQQGHEQYF.

With regard to this clone: The read terminates 3 residues ahead of where the CDR3 ends, so the germline J gene completes it. The V gene is TRBV5-1, the J gene TRBJ2-5; TRBD2 matches 7 bases. Germline lookup yields CDR1 SGHRS and CDR2 YFSETQ. J gave up 3 bases and V 4 bases, and 9 bases lay outside the gene matches. The CDR3 is 15 residues long. The chain's CDR3 is CASSPRWGGKETQYF. Incomplete CDR3 DNA: TGCGCCAGCAGCCCGCGCTGGGGGGGGAAAGAGACC.

This clone has just a few counts. The read ends 3 residues early relative to the CDR3; the germline J gene fills the gap. V usage is TRBV19 and J usage is TRBJ1-2, with 10 bases matching TRBD1. V gave up 7 bases and J gave up 6 bases; unmatched junction bases: 11. This CDR3 is 15 amino acids long. Per the germline V gene, CDR1 is LNHDA and CDR2 is SQIVND (reference sequence). The CDR3 here is CASKDAAGTGDGYTF. Partial CDR3 DNA: TGTGCCAGTAAGGACGCGGCTGGGACAGGGGATGGC.

This clone has a handful of counts. The missing CDR3 end, 3 residues past where the read stops, is filled in from the germline J gene. The chain joins TRBV18 to TRBJ2-3, with 12 nucleotides matching TRBD1. CDR1 KGHSH and CDR2 LQKENI come from the germline V gene. The CDR3 has 16 residues. J gave up 5 bases and V 5 bases, and 8 bases lay outside the gene matches. The CDR3 region is CASSLGQGARVDTQYF. The sequenced CDR3 bases are TGTGCCAGCTCATTGGGACAGGGGGCGCGAGTAGATACG.

This clone is termed medium-sized. The CDR3 end falls 3 residues outside the read, so it is completed with the germline J gene. The rearrangement links TRBV18 to TRBJ2-7, with D tentatively TRBD1 (5 bases). V shed 3 bases and J shed 1 base, with 16 bases lying between them. The CDR3 covers 16 residues. CDR1 is KGHSH and CDR2 is LQKENI in the germline V gene. The CDR3 sequence: CASSPNGVGASYEQYF. The part of the CDR3 DNA that was read is TGTGCCAGCTCACCTAATGGAGTTGGGGCTTCCTACGAG.

This clone was seen more than once but under ten times. The CDR3 end lies 3 residues beyond the end of the read and is filled in from the germline J gene. The chain links TRBV2 to TRBJ2-3; 9 positions agree with TRBD2. The germline V gene has CDR1 SNHLY and CDR2 FYNNEI. Unmatched junction bases numbered 6, after V lost 5 bases and J lost 3 bases. The CDR3 consists of 15 residues. This CDR3 is CASSRGGAATDTQYF. Partial CDR3 DNA: TGTGCCAGCAGTCGCGGGGGGGCGGCAACAGATACG.

About this clone itself: The CDR3 end is not reached by the read, which stops 3 residues before it; the germline J gene fills it in. The chain links TRBV30 to TRBJ2-7; D is unclear. This CDR3 region has 12 residues. CDR1 is GTSNPN and CDR2 is SVGIG in the germline V gene (reference sequence). The V and J ends lost 1 base and 2 bases respectively, with 6 bases between them. Incomplete CDR3 DNA: TGTGCCTGGAGTGGAATAGCCTACGAG. Translation gives CAWSGIAYE. Given in full, the CDR3 is CAWSGIAYEQYF.

This clone was picked up a small number of times. Partial CDR3 DNA: TGTGCCAGCAGCTTGGGGGGATATGGC. Translation: CASSLGGYG. The full CDR3 is CASSLGGYGYTF. The rearrangement links TRBV7-6 to TRBJ1-2; tentatively, D is TRBD1 (5 bases). The read ends 3 residues before the CDR3 terminus; that terminus is restored from the germline J gene. Germline CDR1 is SGHVS and CDR2 is FNYEAQ. The CDR3 is made up of 12 amino acids. Trimming left V 3 bases short and J 5 bases short, with 7 bases between.

About this clone itself: The sequence runs out 3 residues before the end of the CDR3; the remainder is reconstructed from the germline J gene. The chain links TRBV19 to TRBJ2-7; TRBD1 agrees at 7 bases. J lost 2 bases, V lost 3 bases, and 4 bases had no gene match. Germline V gene sequence: CDR1 LNHDA, CDR2 SQIVND (reference sequence). This CDR3 has 14 residues. The sequenced part of the CDR3 DNA is TGTGCCAGTAGTATTTTGACAGGGCCCTACGAG. The encoded protein is CASSILTGPYE. The entire CDR3 protein is CASSILTGPYEQYF.

About this clone itself: Read coverage stops 3 residues before the CDR3 terminus; the germline J gene supplies the remainder. The gene calls are TRBV19 and TRBJ1-6; 9 positions match TRBD1. The germline gives CDR1 LNHDA, CDR2 SQIVND (reference sequence). This CDR3 spans 13 amino acids. The V and J ends lost 9 bases and 8 bases, in that order; junction bases with no gene match: 5. The part of the CDR3 DNA that was read is TGTGCCAGCCGCCGGGACAGGGATTCACCC. Residues: CASRRDRDSP. In full, the CDR3 reads CASRRDRDSPLHF.

About this clone: The sequenced fragment ends 3 residues before the CDR3 boundary, so the rest is inferred from the germline J gene. The chain recombines TRBV19 with TRBJ1-5, with 10 bases that match TRBD1. This CDR3 region has 15 residues. J gave up 3 bases and V 4 bases, and 3 bases lay outside the gene matches. The germline V gene has CDR1 LNHDA and CDR2 SQIVND (reference sequence). The CDR3 protein is CASSRDRGVNQPQHF. The CDR3 bases that were read are TGTGCCAGTAGTAGGGACAGGGGTGTCAATCAGCCC.

Worth noting for this clone: The CDR3 extends 3 residues past the end of the read, so its final part is completed from the germline J gene. This chain joins TRBV18 and TRBJ1-2; TRBD1 agrees at 9 bases. V was clipped by 3 bases and J by 7 bases; unmatched bases: 3. The CDR3 has 13 amino acids. The V gene's germline CDR1 is KGHSH and CDR2 LQKENI. CDR3 in amino acids: CASSPDRGSGYTF. The sequenced CDR3 bases are TGTGCCAGCTCACCCGACAGGGGGTCTGGC. The full variable domain, in which reference TRBV18 and TRBJ1-2 provide the parts outside the CDR3, is NAGVMQNPRHLVRRRGQEARLRCSPMKGHSHVYWYRQLPEEGLKFMVYLQKENIIDESGMPKERFSAEFPKEGPSILRIQQVVRGDSAAYFCASSPDRGSGYTFGSGTRLTVV.

About this clone: Mismatch with germline at one junction end may stem from a read error. The CDR3 extends 3 residues past the end of the read, so its final part is completed from the germline J gene. This chain joins TRBV20-1 and TRBJ1-1; no reliable D call. CDR1 DFQATT and CDR2 SNEGSKA come from the germline V gene (reference sequence). This CDR3 has 14 amino acids. This CDR3 is CSVREVGSKIEAFF. CDR3 DNA, as far as it was read: TGCAGTGTTAGAGAGGTTGGCAGTAAAATTGAA.

This clone occurred a few times. The read ends 3 residues shy of where the CDR3 ends; the end is completed using the germline J gene. V gene TRBV7-9 combines with J gene TRBJ1-4; weak D call: TRBD1 (5 bases). CDR3 length equals 14 residues. V was pared by 2 bases and J by 8 bases, with 12 bases between. CDR1 SEHNR and CDR2 FQNEAQ come from the germline V gene (reference sequence). The sequenced CDR3 bases are TGTGCCAGCAGCTTACTAGGGGCAGACGAAAAA. The encoded protein is CASSLLGADEK. The entire CDR3 protein reads CASSLLGADEKLFF. Full variable domain (rest looked up from reference TRBV7-9 and TRBJ1-4): DTGVSQNPRHKITKRGQNVTFRCDPISEHNRLYWYRQTLGQGPEFLTYFQNEAQLEKSRLLSDRFSAERPKGSFSTLEIQRTEQGDSAMYLCASSLLGADEKLFFGSGTQLSVL.

A few counts support this clone. Sequencing ends 3 residues short of the CDR3 end; the germline J gene provides the rest. The rearrangement links TRBV23-1 to TRBJ2-7; D not certain. TRBV23-1 is flagged as an ORF with uncertain function. CDR3 length equals 15 residues. Trimming left V 0 bases short and J 1 base short, with 10 bases between. The sequenced part of the CDR3 DNA is TGCGCCAGCAGTCAATCGGCCCGCGGATCCTACGAG. Translation: CASSQSARGSYE. The complete CDR3 reads CASSQSARGSYEQYF.